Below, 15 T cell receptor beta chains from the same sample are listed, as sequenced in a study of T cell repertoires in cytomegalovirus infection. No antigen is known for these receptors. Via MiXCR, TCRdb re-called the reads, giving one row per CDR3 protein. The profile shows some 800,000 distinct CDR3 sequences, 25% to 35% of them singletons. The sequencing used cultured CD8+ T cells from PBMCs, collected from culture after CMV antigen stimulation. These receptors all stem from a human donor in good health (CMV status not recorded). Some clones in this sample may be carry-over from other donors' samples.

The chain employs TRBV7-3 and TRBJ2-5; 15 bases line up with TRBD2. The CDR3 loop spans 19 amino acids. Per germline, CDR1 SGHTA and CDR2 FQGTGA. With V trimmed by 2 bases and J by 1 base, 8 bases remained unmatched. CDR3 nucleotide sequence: TGTGCCAGCAGCTTACCCCACGGGACTAGCGGGGGGCTCCAAGAGACCCAGTACTTC. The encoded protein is CASSLPHGTSGGLQETQYF.

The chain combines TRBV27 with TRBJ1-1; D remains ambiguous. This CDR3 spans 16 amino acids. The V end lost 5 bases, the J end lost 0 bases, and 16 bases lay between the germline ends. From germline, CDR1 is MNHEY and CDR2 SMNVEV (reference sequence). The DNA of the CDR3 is TGTGCCAGCAGTCCCGACCCCGGAGCCATGAACACTGAAGCTTTCTTT. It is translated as CASSPDPGAMNTEAFF.

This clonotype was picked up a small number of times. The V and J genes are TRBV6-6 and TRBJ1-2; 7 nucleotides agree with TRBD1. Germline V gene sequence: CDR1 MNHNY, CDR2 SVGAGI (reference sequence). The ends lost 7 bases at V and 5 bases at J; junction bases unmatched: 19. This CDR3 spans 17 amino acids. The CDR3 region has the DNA TGTGCCAGCATCGGAGACAGGGTAGAACCCCCGGGGTATGGCTACACCTTC. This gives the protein CASIGDRVEPPGYGYTF.

The CDR3 coding sequence is TGTGCCAGCAGCTTGGATTTACAGGGGGCCACCGGGGAGCTGTTTTTT. Its translation is CASSLDLQGATGELFF. This chain connects TRBV5-6 to TRBJ2-2; 9 bases fit TRBD1. The CDR3 loop spans 16 amino acids. V was clipped by 0 bases and J by 4 bases; unmatched bases: 4. Germline CDR1 SGHDT, CDR2 YYEEEE.

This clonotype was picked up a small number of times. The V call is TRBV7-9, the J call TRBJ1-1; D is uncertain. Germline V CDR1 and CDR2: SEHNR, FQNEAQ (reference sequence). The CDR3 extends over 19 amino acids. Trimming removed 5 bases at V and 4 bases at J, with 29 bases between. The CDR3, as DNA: TGTGCCAGCAGCCCGAGGGAGGTTAAGGACCCCAAAATCCCCACTGAAGCTTTCTTT. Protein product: CASSPREVKDPKIPTEAFF.

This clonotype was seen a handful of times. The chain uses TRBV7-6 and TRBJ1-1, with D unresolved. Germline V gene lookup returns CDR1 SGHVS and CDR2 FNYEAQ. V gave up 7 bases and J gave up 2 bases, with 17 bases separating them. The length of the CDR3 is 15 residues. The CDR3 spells CASTPEPVGNTEAFF. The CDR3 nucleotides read TGTGCCAGCACGCCGGAACCGGTAGGCAACACTGAAGCTTTCTTT.

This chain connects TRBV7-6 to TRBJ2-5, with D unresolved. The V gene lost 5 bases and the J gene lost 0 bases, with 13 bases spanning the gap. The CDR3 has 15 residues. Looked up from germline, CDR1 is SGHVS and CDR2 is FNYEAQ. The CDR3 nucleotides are TGTGCCAGCAGCCGGGTGGGGAACAACCAAGAGACCCAGTACTTC. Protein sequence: CASSRVGNNQETQYF.

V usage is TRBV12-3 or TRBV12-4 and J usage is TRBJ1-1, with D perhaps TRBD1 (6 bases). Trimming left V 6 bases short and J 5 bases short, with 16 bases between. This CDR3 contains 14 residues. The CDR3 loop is CASSLWGAGTEAFF. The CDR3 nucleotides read TGTGCCAGCAGCCTCTGGGGGGCGGGTACTGAAGCTTTCTTT.

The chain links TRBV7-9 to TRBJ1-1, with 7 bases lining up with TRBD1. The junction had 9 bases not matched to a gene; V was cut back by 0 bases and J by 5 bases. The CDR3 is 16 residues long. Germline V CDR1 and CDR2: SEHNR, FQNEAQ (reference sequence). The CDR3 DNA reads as TGTGCCAGCAGCTTAGCGGAAGGGACAGCTAGAACTGAAGCTTTCTTT. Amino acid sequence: CASSLAEGTARTEAFF.

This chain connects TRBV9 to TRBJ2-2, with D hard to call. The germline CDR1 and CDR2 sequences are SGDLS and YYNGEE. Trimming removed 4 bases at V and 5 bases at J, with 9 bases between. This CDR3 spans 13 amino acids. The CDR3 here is CASSPMGTGELFF. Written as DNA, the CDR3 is TGTGCCAGCAGCCCGATGGGTACCGGGGAGCTGTTTTTT.

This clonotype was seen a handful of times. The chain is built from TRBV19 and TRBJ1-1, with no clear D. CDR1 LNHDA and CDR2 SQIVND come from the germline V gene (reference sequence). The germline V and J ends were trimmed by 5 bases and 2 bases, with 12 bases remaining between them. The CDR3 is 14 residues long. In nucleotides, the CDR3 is TGTGCCAGTAGTGCACAGAGAGTTAACACTGAAGCTTTCTTT. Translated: CASSAQRVNTEAFF. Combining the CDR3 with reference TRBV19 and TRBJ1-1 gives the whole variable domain DGGITQSPKYLFRKEGQNVTLSCEQNLNHDAMYWYRQDPGQGLRLIYYSQIVNDFQKGDIAEGYSVSREKKESFPLTVTSAQKNPTAFYLCASSAQRVNTEAFFGQGTRLTVV.

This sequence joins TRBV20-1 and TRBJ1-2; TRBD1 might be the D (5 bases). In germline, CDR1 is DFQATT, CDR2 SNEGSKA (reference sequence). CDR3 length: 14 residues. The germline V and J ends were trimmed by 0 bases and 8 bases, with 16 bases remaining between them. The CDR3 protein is CSARDPLWGNGYTF. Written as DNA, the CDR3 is TGCAGTGCTAGAGATCCCTTGTGGGGGAACGGCTACACCTTC.

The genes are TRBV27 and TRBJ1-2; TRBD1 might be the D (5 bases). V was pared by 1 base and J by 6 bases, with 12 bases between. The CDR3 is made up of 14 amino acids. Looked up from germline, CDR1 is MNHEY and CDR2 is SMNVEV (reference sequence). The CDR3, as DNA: TGTGCCAGCAGTTTATACGTCGGGGGGGATGGCTACACCTTC. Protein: CASSLYVGGDGYTF.

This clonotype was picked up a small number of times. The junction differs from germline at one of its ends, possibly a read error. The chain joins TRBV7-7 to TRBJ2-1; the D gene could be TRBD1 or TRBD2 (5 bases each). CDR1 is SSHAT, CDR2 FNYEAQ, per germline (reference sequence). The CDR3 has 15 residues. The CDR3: CASSEGSSPYNEQFF. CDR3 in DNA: TGTGCTAGCAGCGAGGGGAGCAGTCCCTACAATGAGCAGTTCTTC.

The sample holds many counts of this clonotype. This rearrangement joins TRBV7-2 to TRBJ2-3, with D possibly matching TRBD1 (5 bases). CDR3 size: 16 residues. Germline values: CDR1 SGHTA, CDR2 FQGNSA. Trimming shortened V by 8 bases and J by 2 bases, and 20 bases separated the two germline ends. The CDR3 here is CASPAPQASHTDTQYF. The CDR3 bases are TGTGCCAGCCCAGCCCCACAGGCCTCCCACACAGATACGCAGTATTTT.